The clone carrying this TCR beta chain appeared many times. The entry originates in a study of blood T cell repertoires in COVID-19. Study-level information: Whether acute or convalescent, the COVID-19 samples came from the United States, Italy and Spain.

Authors' data handling: Cell counts per sample came from amplifying reference gene primers. The method was immunoSEQ multiplex PCR; TCRdb's version includes in-frame clones alone and lacks a portion of them. The V and J calls and clone size come from that table; D and trimming were worked out from the DNA. Among 250,000 or so clones listed, roughly 80% were seen once. Germline CDR1 is SGHRS and CDR2 is YFSETQ. V was clipped by 5 bases and J by 3 bases, with 14 bases between them. This CDR3 is 15 amino acids long. The receptor was isolated from a woman in her fifties or sixties with active or convalescent COVID-19. The sequenced material came from peripheral blood. The chain uses TRBV5-1 and TRBJ1-4; a possible D gene is TRBD1 (6 bases). The CDR3 protein is CASRAVDRPNEKLFF. CDR3 bases: TGCGCCAGCAGGGCAGTGGACAGACCTAATGAAAAACTGTTTTTT.